This T cell receptor (beta chain) originates from a study of shared clonotypes between healthy human individuals. Points from the study as a whole: Donor clonotype sharing was expected to depend on sequencing depth.

The CDR3 sequence is 12 residues long. Germline V gives CDR1 MNHEY, CDR2 SVGAGI. With V trimmed by 10 bases and J by 6 bases, 5 bases remained unmatched. This clone occurred once. Its antigen is not identified. Replicate sorted-subset PCRs were loaded with 150 to 200 ng DNA, 31,000 or so T cell genomes. The repertoire was sequenced with immunoSEQ multiplex PCR; TCRdb's copy has only in-frame clones and lacks some. The table records more than 2,000,000 clones, around 90% of them present only once. Sequenced input: naive CD4+ T cells sorted from blood. Specified subset: CD45RA+ positively selected. The gene calls are TRBV6-5 and TRBJ2-2; 7 positions match TRBD1. The clonotype originates from a man aged 18 to 35 in good health. The chain's CDR3 is CATYRGPGELFF. The CDR3 DNA follows: TGTGCCACCTATAGGGGGCCCGGGGAGCTGTTTTTT.